This T cell receptor beta chain comes out of a study of cytomegalovirus exposure and HLA in healthy donors. Overall study: The use of the same platform for the 95 to 150 validation repertoires and the 600 to 800 first-cohort repertoires was reported by a later analysis.

The CDR3 covers 14 residues. V dropped 2 bases and J dropped 4 bases, with 12 bases sitting between them. Looked up from germline, CDR1 is SGHNT and CDR2 is YYREEE (reference sequence). To note about this clone: The antigen is unknown.

TCRdb's table, derived via immunoSEQ multiplex PCR, lists solely in-frame clones and lacks some. The sample yields 110,000 or so clones, about nine tenths seen once. The donors were part of the validation cohort of 120 subjects. That cohort was separate from the first cohort, which comprised 670 or so subjects. Study observations and caveats: Some public TCRs appeared in many individuals, while most sequences were rare. The study designated some 180 TCR beta chains cytomegalovirus-associated.

The sequenced sample was PBMCs. The V gene is TRBV5-4, the J gene TRBJ1-2; unclear D gene. The receptor comes from a young man in good health and CMV-seropositive. CDR3 loop: CASSLFGTAYGYTF. The DNA for the CDR3 is TGTGCCAGCAGCTTATTTGGCACAGCCTATGGCTACACCTTC. The full variable domain, rest sourced from reference TRBV5-4 and TRBJ1-2, is ETGVTQSPTHLIKTRGQQVTLRCSSQSGHNTVSWYQQALGQGPQFIFQYYREEENGRGNFPPRFSGLQFPNYSSELNVNALELDDSALYLCASSLFGTAYGYTFGSGTRLTVV.